The 32 T cell receptor beta chains below all came from one sample that was sequenced in a study of cytomegalovirus exposure and HLA in healthy donors. The PCR ran on 60 Vbeta and 13 Jbeta primers. TCRdb's table, derived via immunoSEQ multiplex PCR, lists solely in-frame clones and lacks some. This sample has 150,000 to 200,000 clones, with 8.5% to 10% found just once. The material sequenced was PBMCs. These receptors were taken from a woman aged 25 to 45 in good health and CMV-seropositive.

This rearrangement joins TRBV4-1 to TRBJ2-3; 12 nucleotides agree with TRBD2. CDR3 length: 17 amino acids. V was pared by 4 bases and J by 2 bases, with 7 bases of the junction left unmatched. Germline CDR1 MGHRA, CDR2 YSYEKL. CDR3 in amino acids: CASSRTGLAGFTDTQYF. CDR3 bases: TGCGCCAGCAGCCGGACCGGACTAGCGGGATTCACAGATACGCAGTATTTT.

The chain recombines TRBV14 with TRBJ1-1; D is unclear. Between the trimmed V and J ends, which lost 0 bases and 5 bases, there was a span of 7 bases. The germline gives CDR1 SGHDN, CDR2 FVKESK. The CDR3 contains 13 residues. DNA of the CDR3: TGTGCCAGCAGCCAAGAGAGGTGGACTGAAGCTTTCTTT. Amino acid sequence: CASSQERWTEAFF.

V is TRBV6-5 and J is TRBJ2-7, with D tentatively TRBD2 (5 bases). Trimming pared 4 bases from V and 2 bases from J, leaving 18 bases between. This CDR3 spans 16 amino acids. Germline CDR1 MNHEY, CDR2 SVGAGI. CDR3 DNA: TGTGCCAGCAGTTCATCCCGAGGGAGCAGAACCTACGAGCAGTACTTC. The encoded protein is CASSSSRGSRTYEQYF.

The table lists this clone with a few counts. The CDR3 DNA follows: TGTGCCAGCCGTACAGGGGGAAATGGCTACACCTTC. Protein product: CASRTGGNGYTF. V usage is TRBV2 and J usage is TRBJ1-2; TRBD1 matches at 8 bases. Germline CDR1 SNHLY, CDR2 FYNNEI. This CDR3 comprises 12 residues. V lost 8 bases and J lost 6; bases outside the gene matches: 5.

This clone was detected only a few times. CDR3: CASSADDIAPLHF. CDR3 DNA sequence: TGTGCCAGCAGTGCGGATGACATAGCGCCCCTCCACTTT. The J gene is TRBJ1-6, the V gene TRBV6-1; no firm D call. From germline, CDR1 is MNHNS and CDR2 SASEGT. The V and J ends lost 4 bases and 13 bases respectively, with 14 bases between them. The CDR3 sequence is 13 residues long.

In the case of this clone: The same CDR3 is also encoded by other DNA sequences in this sample. This chain links TRBV7-3 with TRBJ2-3; 7 bases are a match to TRBD2. CDR1 is SGHTA and CDR2 is FQGTGA in the germline V gene. The CDR3 is 14 residues long. Trimming took 4 bases from V and 1 from J; bases not matched to a gene: 2. The CDR3 DNA reads TGTGCCAGCAGCTCTACTAGCGGCACAGATACGCAGTATTTT. Residues: CASSSTSGTDTQYF.

This clone has more than one count but fewer than ten. V gene TRBV29-1 combines with J gene TRBJ2-1; TRBD2 aligns across 14 bases. Trimming took 7 bases from V and 8 from J; bases not matched to a gene: 10. Germline V lookup: CDR1 SQVTM, CDR2 ANQGSEA. CDR3 size: 15 residues. CDR3 bases: TGCAGCGCACACACCGGGACTAGCGGGAGCGATGAGCAGTTCTTC. Protein product: CSAHTGTSGSDEQFF.

This clone was counted between two and nine times. The rearrangement joins TRBV10-3 to TRBJ2-7; TRBD1 matches at 9 bases. Germline CDR1 and CDR2: ENHRY and SYGVKD. The CDR3 is 13 amino acids. V shed 5 bases, J shed 7 bases, and the junction held 6 bases outside the gene matches. The CDR3 coding sequence is TGTGCCATCAGTCGGGACAGGGCTGGGGAGCAGTACTTC. This encodes CAISRDRAGEQYF.

CDR3 nucleotide sequence: TGTGCCAGCAGTTTGGGGCGTCTCGGGCAGTTCTTC. Protein: CASSLGRLGQFF. V and J are TRBV27 and TRBJ2-1; maybe TRBD1 (5 bases). The CDR3 has 12 amino acids. Germline lookup yields CDR1 MNHEY and CDR2 SMNVEV (reference sequence). Deletions cut 3 bases from V and 12 bases from J, with 12 bases between.

The chain carries TRBV7-8 and TRBJ2-7; TRBD1 is a possible D gene (5 bases). The germline gives CDR1 SGHVS, CDR2 FQNEAQ. The CDR3 spans 12 residues. Trimming left V 4 bases short and J 4 bases short, with 8 bases between. The CDR3 nucleotides are TGTGCCAGCAGCTCCAGGGATTACGAGCAGTACTTC. Residues: CASSSRDYEQYF.

This clone was seen only a few times. V is TRBV4-2 and J is TRBJ2-5; possibly TRBD2 for D (5 bases). Germline assignment: CDR1 LGHNA and CDR2 YNFKEQ. The CDR3 has 15 residues. The V and J ends lost 0 bases and 0 bases respectively, with 8 bases between them. The CDR3 DNA reads as TGTGCCAGCAGCCAAGAGAAGGAGGACCAAGAGACCCAGTACTTC. Its protein is CASSQEKEDQETQYF.

This clone showed up just a few times. The V call is TRBV6-1, the J call TRBJ2-2; 7 bases map to TRBD1. This CDR3 has 14 amino acids. V lost 7 bases to trimming and J lost 3 bases; unmatched junction nucleotides: 5. Germline lookup yields CDR1 MNHNS and CDR2 SASEGT. CDR3 sequence reads: CASTGRGYTGELFF. CDR3 DNA: TGTGCCAGCACGGGCAGGGGGTACACCGGGGAGCTGTTTTTT.

This chain joins TRBV9 and TRBJ1-1; TRBD1 agrees at 8 bases. Per the germline V gene, CDR1 is SGDLS and CDR2 is YYNGEE. V was pared by 2 bases and J by 0 bases, with 6 bases of the junction left unmatched. The CDR3 runs to 16 residues. As DNA, the CDR3 is TGTGCCAGCAGCGTTGGGGGACAGGCTCTGAACACTGAAGCTTTCTTT. Translation: CASSVGGQALNTEAFF.

This clone has just a few counts. This sequence joins TRBV13 and TRBJ1-2; D gene ambiguous. The CDR3 is made up of 14 amino acids. Germline V gene lookup returns CDR1 PRHDT and CDR2 FYEKMQ (reference sequence). Trimming took off 6 bases at V and 0 bases at J, with 11 bases between the two ends. CDR3 sequence (DNA): TGTGCCAGCAGTCCTACGGGGACTAACTATGGCTACACCTTC. Protein: CASSPTGTNYGYTF.

The V gene is TRBV5-1, the J gene TRBJ1-1, with 11 bases lining up with TRBD1. V trimming: 4 bases; J trimming: 5 bases; junction bases outside the gene matches: 7. In germline, CDR1 is SGHRS, CDR2 YFSETQ. This CDR3 has 15 amino acids. The CDR3 is CASSHGQGARTEAFF. The CDR3 nucleotides read TGCGCCAGCAGCCATGGACAGGGGGCGAGGACTGAAGCTTTCTTT.

This clone was counted only a few times. The J gene is TRBJ2-1, the V gene TRBV5-1; 14 bases are shared with TRBD2. The CDR3 sequence is 20 residues long. V dropped 4 bases and J dropped 0; count of bases not matched to a gene: 12. The germline V gene encodes CDR1 SGHRS and CDR2 YFSETQ. CDR3 bases: TGCGCCAGCAGCCCGGAAGGACTAGCGGGAGGCCTTAGCTCCTACAATGAGCAGTTCTTC. Protein: CASSPEGLAGGLSSYNEQFF.

In this sample, this clone turned up a few times. V and J are TRBV7-9 and TRBJ2-5; 7 bases align to TRBD2. The CDR3 is 15 residues long. J lost 4 bases, V lost 5 bases, and 10 bases had no gene match. CDR1 SEHNR and CDR2 FQNEAQ come from the germline V gene (reference sequence). The CDR3 sequence is CASSALGGWAETQYF. In DNA, the CDR3 is TGTGCCAGCAGCGCCCTGGGGGGGTGGGCAGAGACCCAGTACTTC.

The V and J genes are TRBV2 and TRBJ2-3, with D tentatively TRBD1 (5 bases). Per germline, CDR1 SNHLY and CDR2 FYNNEI. Trimming pared 1 base from V and 0 bases from J, leaving 14 bases between. The CDR3 consists of 17 residues. The CDR3 here is CASSEGTGVWSTDTQYF. The CDR3 coding sequence is TGTGCCAGCAGTGAAGGCACAGGTGTTTGGAGCACAGATACGCAGTATTTT.

In this sample, this clone turned up a few times. The V gene is TRBV2, the J gene TRBJ1-2; 9 bases line up with TRBD1. The germline V gene encodes CDR1 SNHLY and CDR2 FYNNEI. The CDR3 has 14 amino acids. V lost 5 bases to trimming and J lost 1 base; unmatched junction nucleotides: 2. This CDR3 reads CASSRQGVNYGYTF. CDR3 DNA sequence: TGTGCCAGCAGTCGACAGGGGGTTAACTATGGCTACACCTTC.

The rearrangement uses TRBV29-1 and TRBJ1-2; 7 nucleotides agree with TRBD1. The V gene end was trimmed by 8 bases and the J gene end by 5 bases; junction bases not matched to a gene: 14. CDR1 is SQVTM and CDR2 is ANQGSEA in the germline V gene. The CDR3 totals 14 residues. As DNA, the CDR3 is TGCAGCACCCCAGGGGGACAGTATCCTTATGGCTACACCTTC. Its translation is CSTPGGQYPYGYTF.

The V call is TRBV27, the J call TRBJ2-1; 12 nucleotides agree with TRBD2. This CDR3 contains 13 residues. Germline CDR1 is MNHEY and CDR2 is SMNVEV (reference sequence). V was clipped by 9 bases and J by 9 bases; unmatched bases: 6. CDR3 bases: TGTGCCAGTAGGGCTAGCGGGAGGGTTGAGCAGTTCTTC. Translated, it gives CASRASGRVEQFF.

This chain links TRBV4-2 with TRBJ2-2, with 9 bases identical to TRBD1. CDR1 and CDR2 from the germline V gene are LGHNA and YNFKEQ. With 8 bases clipped from V and 3 bases from J, the junction kept 4 bases outside the gene matches. This CDR3 is built from 14 residues. This CDR3 is CASGGQGYTGELFF. The CDR3 coding sequence is TGTGCCAGCGGGGGACAGGGTTACACCGGGGAGCTGTTTTTT.

V and J are TRBV18 and TRBJ1-3; 7 bases agree with TRBD1. Losses at the gene ends were 3 bases for V and 0 bases for J; bases not matched to a gene: 2. CDR1 and CDR2 (germline): KGHSH, LQKENI. CDR3 length equals 15 residues. The CDR3 DNA is TGTGCCAGCTCACCGGGACAGCTCTCTGGAAACACCATATATTTT. It yields the protein CASSPGQLSGNTIYF. The full variable domain, with the rest looked up from reference TRBV18 and TRBJ1-3, is NAGVMQNPRHLVRRRGQEARLRCSPMKGHSHVYWYRQLPEEGLKFMVYLQKENIIDESGMPKERFSAEFPKEGPSILRIQQVVRGDSAAYFCASSPGQLSGNTIYFGEGSWLTVV.

DNA of the CDR3: TGTGCCGGCGGTAGCGGTTACGAGCAGTACTTC. Its translation: CAGGSGYEQYF. The genes are TRBV10-3 and TRBJ2-7; D possibly corresponds to TRBD2 (6 bases). Per germline, CDR1 ENHRY and CDR2 SYGVKD. The CDR3 has 11 amino acids. V was trimmed by 11 bases and J by 4 bases, leaving 12 bases between them.

The rearrangement joins TRBV5-6 to TRBJ1-4; 9 nucleotides line up with TRBD1. The V segment lost 6 bases and the J segment 8 bases; nucleotides outside the gene matches: 11. The germline V gene encodes CDR1 SGHDT and CDR2 YYEEEE. This CDR3 is built from 15 residues. CDR3 DNA sequence: TGTGCCAGCAACGAATTACAGGGGGCGAGGGAAAAACTGTTTTTT. It yields the protein CASNELQGAREKLFF.

This clone was seen a few times. The gene calls are TRBV9 and TRBJ2-1; the D gene is possibly TRBD2 (5 bases). With 0 bases removed from V and 10 bases from J, the gap between germline ends came to 14 bases. The CDR3 consists of 14 residues. CDR1 is SGDLS, CDR2 YYNGEE, per germline. CDR3 sequence (DNA): TGTGCCAGCAGCGTAGCCCCTAGCAGTCGGGAGCAGTTCTTC. Translating gives CASSVAPSSREQFF.

This clone was seen a handful of times. This chain uses TRBV9 with TRBJ2-2; D is unresolved. The CDR3 has 14 amino acids. CDR1 is SGDLS, CDR2 YYNGEE, per germline. V lost 2 bases to trimming and J lost 3 bases, with 8 bases between them. As DNA, the CDR3 is TGTGCCAGCAGCGTTCACACCTACACCGGGGAGCTGTTTTTT. Translating gives CASSVHTYTGELFF.

The table lists this clone with a few counts. The chain carries TRBV27 and TRBJ2-1; TRBD2 matches 9 bases. Trimming at V came to 7 bases and at J to 4 bases, leaving 5 bases not matched to a gene. The germline gives CDR1 MNHEY, CDR2 SMNVEV (reference sequence). This CDR3 comprises 14 residues. In nucleotides, the CDR3 is TGTGCCAGCACGAGCGGGAGGTCTTACAATGAGCAGTTCTTC. Translation gives CASTSGRSYNEQFF.

Only a few counts were recorded for this clone. The chain uses TRBV6-6 and TRBJ2-1; the D gene is possibly TRBD2 (6 bases). V dropped 8 bases and J dropped 5 bases, with 10 bases sitting between them. The CDR3 loop spans 12 amino acids. CDR1 is MNHNY and CDR2 is SVGAGI in the germline V gene (reference sequence). CDR3 nucleotides: TGTGCCAGCGCCGGGACTCACAATGAGCAGTTCTTC. Translating gives CASAGTHNEQFF.

The genes are TRBV9 and TRBJ1-2; D gene unclear. The V gene's germline CDR1 is SGDLS and CDR2 YYNGEE. This CDR3 contains 15 residues. The germline V and J ends were trimmed by 0 bases and 2 bases, with 11 bases remaining between them. Here the CDR3 DNA reads TGTGCCAGCAGCGTAGTAGGAGGGCCCAACTATGGCTACACCTTC. As protein: CASSVVGGPNYGYTF.

The chain uses TRBV5-5 and TRBJ1-5; 9 bases align to TRBD1. After removal of 4 bases from V and 7 bases from J, the junction contained 9 bases not matched to a gene. The CDR3 sequence is 15 residues long. CDR1 is SGHKS and CDR2 is YYEKEE in the germline V gene (reference sequence). The CDR3, as DNA: TGTGCCAGCAGCACCGGACAGGGGTACGGCCAGCCCCAGCATTTT. Translation gives CASSTGQGYGQPQHF.

The J gene is TRBJ2-7, the V gene TRBV6-6, with TRBD1 matching 9 bases. With 8 bases clipped from V and 5 bases from J, the junction kept 13 bases outside the gene matches. The CDR3 is 15 residues long. The germline V gene has CDR1 MNHNY and CDR2 SVGAGI (reference sequence). The DNA of the CDR3 is TGTGCCAGCCGTTCCCTGACAGGGGGACCCCACGAGCAGTACTTC. Encoded protein: CASRSLTGGPHEQYF.